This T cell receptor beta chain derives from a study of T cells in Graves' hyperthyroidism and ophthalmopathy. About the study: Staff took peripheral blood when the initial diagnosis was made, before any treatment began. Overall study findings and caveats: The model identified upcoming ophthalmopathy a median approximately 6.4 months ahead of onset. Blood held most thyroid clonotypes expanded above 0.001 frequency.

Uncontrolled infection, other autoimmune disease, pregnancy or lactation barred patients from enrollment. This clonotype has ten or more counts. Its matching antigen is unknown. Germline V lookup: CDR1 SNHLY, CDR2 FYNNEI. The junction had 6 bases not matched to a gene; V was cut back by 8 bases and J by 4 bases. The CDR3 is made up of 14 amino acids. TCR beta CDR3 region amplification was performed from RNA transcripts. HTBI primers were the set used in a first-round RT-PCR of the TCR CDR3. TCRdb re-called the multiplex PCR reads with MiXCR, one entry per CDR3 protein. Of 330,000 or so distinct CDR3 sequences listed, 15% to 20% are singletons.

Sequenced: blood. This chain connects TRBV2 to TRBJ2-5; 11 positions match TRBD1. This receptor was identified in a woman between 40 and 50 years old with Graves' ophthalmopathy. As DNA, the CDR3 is TGTGCCAGCCGTAAAGGGACAGGGGGAGAGACCCAGTACTTC. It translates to CASRKGTGGETQYF.